The entry below describes one TCR beta chain. No antigen is known for it. Data came from immunoSEQ multiplex PCR; TCRdb stores just in-frame clones and leaves some out. This table has about 150,000 clones, 86% appearing once. This entry comes from a study of T cell responses to AZD1222 COVID-19 vaccine. V lost 3 bases to trimming and J lost 1 base, with 12 bases between them. The CDR3 extends over 14 amino acids. The germline V gene encodes CDR1 SQVTM and CDR2 ANQGSEA. Study-level results: Spike-specific TCR depth and breadth grew after two AZD1222 doses. Donors were mostly white British, more females; clonal diversity possibly underestimated. Sampled repertoires all dated from after the peak T cell response.

The sequence derives from an adult in good health. The source material was peripheral blood, sampled on day 0 of MenACWY control vaccination. This chain links TRBV29-1 with TRBJ1-2, with D maybe TRBD1 (5 bases). The CDR3, as DNA: TGCAGCGTTGAGAACCGGGACCGTAACTATGGCTACACCTTC. This gives the protein CSVENRDRNYGYTF. The complete variable domain, with remaining parts taken from reference TRBV29-1 and TRBJ1-2, reads SAVISQKPSRDICQRGTSLTIQCQVDSQVTMMFWYRQQPGQSLTLIATANQGSEATYESGFVIDKFPISRPNLTFSTLTVSNMSPEDSSIYLCSVENRDRNYGYTFGSGTRLTVV.